Below, 27 T cell receptor beta chains from the same sample are listed, as sequenced in a study of blood T cell repertoires in COVID-19. Sequenced by immunoSEQ multiplex PCR; TCRdb stores in-frame clones only, minus some. Of about 180,000 clones listed, nearly 90% are singletons. The sequencing input was peripheral blood. These receptors were obtained from a man aged 18-30 years who had recovered from COVID-19.

The J gene is TRBJ1-5, the V gene TRBV10-2; unclear D gene. The CDR3 extends over 13 amino acids. Trimming removed 3 bases at V and 5 bases at J, with 8 bases between. Germline assignment: CDR1 WSHSY and CDR2 SAAADI. The CDR3 reads CASSDRVDQPQHF. The CDR3 DNA sequence: TGCGCCAGCAGTGACCGGGTCGATCAGCCCCAGCATTTT.

The chain uses TRBV7-2 and TRBJ2-7, with a possible D match to TRBD2 (7 bases). Germline CDR1 reads SGHTA; CDR2 reads FQGNSA. Trimming removed 4 bases at V and 2 bases at J, with 12 bases between. The CDR3 is made up of 14 amino acids. Here the CDR3 reads CASSSLGGPYEQYF. The CDR3 DNA reads TGTGCCAGCAGCTCATTGGGGGGGCCCTACGAGCAGTACTTC.

The rearrangement uses TRBV6-2 or TRBV6-3 and TRBJ1-5; 7 bases agree with TRBD1. Germline V gene lookup returns CDR1 MNHEY and CDR2 SVGEGT. The CDR3 totals 13 residues. V shed 6 bases and J 6 bases; nucleotides not matched to a gene: 5. CDR3 residues: CASSETGFQPQHF. CDR3 bases: TGTGCCAGCAGCGAGACAGGGTTTCAGCCCCAGCATTTT.

This chain uses TRBV4-3 with TRBJ2-3, with TRBD1 matching 9 bases. Germline values: CDR1 LGHNA, CDR2 YSLEER. The CDR3 length is 15 residues. J was trimmed by 4 bases and V by 4 bases; bases with no gene match: 6. CDR3 DNA sequence: TGCGCCAGCAGCCTCGGGACAGGGAAGTCAGATACGCAGTATTTT. Translation gives CASSLGTGKSDTQYF.

V and J are TRBV5-4 and TRBJ2-5; no clear D gene. Per germline, CDR1 SGHNT and CDR2 YYREEE (reference sequence). V lost 2 bases and J 1 base, leaving 9 bases between the germline ends. CDR3 length equals 14 residues. The CDR3 sequence is CASSFTEIQETQYF. The CDR3 coding sequence is TGTGCCAGCAGCTTTACAGAGATCCAAGAGACCCAGTACTTC.

This clone was seen only once. The chain couples TRBV4-3 to TRBJ2-7, with a possible D match to TRBD1 (5 bases). The V and J ends lost 1 base and 5 bases respectively, with 15 bases between them. This CDR3 contains 15 residues. Germline CDR1 and CDR2: LGHNA and YSLEER. CDR3 sequence: CASSQGQQFVNEQYF. The DNA for the CDR3 is TGCGCCAGCAGCCAAGGACAGCAATTCGTTAACGAGCAGTACTTC.

The CDR3 coding sequence is TGTGCCAGCAGCCAAGAGACTGTCGGGACTAGCGGGAAGATTTTCACCGGGGAGCTGTTTTTT. Its protein is CASSQETVGTSGKIFTGELFF. V gene TRBV14 combines with J gene TRBJ2-2, with 13 bases fitting TRBD2. J gave up 4 bases and V 0 bases, and 14 bases lay outside the gene matches. The CDR3 spans 21 residues. CDR1 is SGHDN and CDR2 is FVKESK in the germline V gene.

This rearrangement joins TRBV13 to TRBJ1-2, with TRBD1 matching over 7 bases. V lost 5 bases and J lost 3; bases outside the gene matches: 3. The germline gives CDR1 PRHDT, CDR2 FYEKMQ (reference sequence). There are 13 residues in the CDR3. DNA of the CDR3: TGTGCCAGCAGCCTCGACAGGGACTATGGCTACACCTTC. This gives the protein CASSLDRDYGYTF.

The J gene is TRBJ2-7, the V gene TRBV2; TRBD2 matches at 7 bases. Germline lookup yields CDR1 SNHLY and CDR2 FYNNEI. There are 16 residues in the CDR3. Trimming cost V 8 bases and J 0 bases; bases outside gene matches: 13. The CDR3 DNA reads as TGTGCCAGCTCATCCGGGGGGACCGGCCTCTCCTACGAGCAGTACTTC. The encoded protein is CASSSGGTGLSYEQYF.

A few counts support this clone. The chain couples TRBV7-9 to TRBJ1-1; the D gene is possibly TRBD1 (6 bases). CDR3 size: 12 residues. V was trimmed by 5 bases and J by 10 bases, leaving 14 bases between them. Germline CDR1 reads SEHNR; CDR2 reads FQNEAQ (reference sequence). This chain's CDR3 is CASSLQGARAFF. In DNA form, the CDR3 reads TGTGCCAGCAGCCTACAGGGTGCCAGAGCTTTCTTT.

This chain joins TRBV7-9 and TRBJ1-5; the D gene is possibly TRBD1 (6 bases). Germline V gene data show CDR1 as SEHNR and CDR2 as FQNEAQ (reference sequence). Trimming left V 3 bases short and J 2 bases short, with 8 bases between. This CDR3 region has 14 residues. CDR3 nucleotide sequence: TGTGCCAGCAGCTTGGGACACGGCAATCAGCCCCAGCATTTT. Residues: CASSLGHGNQPQHF.

In DNA form, the CDR3 reads TGTGCCAGCAGCCCGGGGACTAGCGGGGCCCAGAGCACCCAGTACTTC. Its translation is CASSPGTSGAQSTQYF. This chain connects TRBV3-1 (or the pseudogene TRBV3-2) to TRBJ2-5; 13 nucleotides match TRBD2. CDR1 and CDR2 from the germline V gene are LGHDT and YNNKEL (reference sequence). This CDR3 has 16 residues. The V and J ends lost 4 bases and 8 bases, in that order; junction bases with no gene match: 10.

The chain couples TRBV19 to TRBJ2-1, with 7 positions matching TRBD2. J was trimmed by 2 bases and V by 6 bases; bases with no gene match: 7. The CDR3 consists of 15 residues. CDR1 is LNHDA and CDR2 is SQIVND in the germline V gene (reference sequence). The CDR3 region is CASSRRLATYNEQFF. CDR3 nucleotide sequence: TGTGCCAGTAGCCGCCGACTAGCCACCTACAATGAGCAGTTCTTC.

The chain employs TRBV5-1 and TRBJ1-1, with TRBD1 as a possible D gene (5 bases). Germline V lookup: CDR1 SGHRS, CDR2 YFSETQ. The CDR3 spans 12 residues. Trimming shortened V by 3 bases and J by 6 bases, and 9 bases separated the two germline ends. Written as DNA, the CDR3 is TGCGCCAGCAGCTGGGGCGGGGCTGAAGCTTTCTTT. Residues: CASSWGGAEAFF.

The chain employs TRBV6-4 and TRBJ1-1, with D uncertain. V lost 0 bases, J lost 10 bases, and 9 bases lay in between. The germline V gene has CDR1 MRHNA and CDR2 SNTAGT. This CDR3 is built from 12 residues. The DNA for the CDR3 is TGTGCCAGCAGTGACTCTCCCCGGGGAGCTTTCTTT. Amino acids: CASSDSPRGAFF.

This rearrangement joins TRBV27 to TRBJ1-1; 7 bases line up with TRBD1. Germline values: CDR1 MNHEY, CDR2 SMNVEV (reference sequence). Trimming removed 3 bases from V and 1 base from J; junction bases left unmatched: 2. This CDR3 region has 14 residues. The CDR3 here is CASSLTGSNTEAFF. CDR3 sequence (DNA): TGTGCCAGCAGTTTGACAGGGTCGAACACTGAAGCTTTCTTT.

The chain joins TRBV19 to TRBJ2-1; 11 bases are shared with TRBD2. The junction had 10 bases not matched to a gene; V was cut back by 5 bases and J by 7 bases. The germline CDR1 and CDR2 sequences are LNHDA and SQIVND (reference sequence). This CDR3 has 16 residues. CDR3 sequence (DNA): TGTGCCAGTAGTTCCCCGACTAGCGGGATACAAAATGAGCAGTTCTTC. Protein sequence: CASSSPTSGIQNEQFF.

The V gene is TRBV13, the J gene TRBJ2-1, with a tentative D call TRBD2 (6 bases). Germline values: CDR1 PRHDT, CDR2 FYEKMQ (reference sequence). The CDR3 has 18 amino acids. V shed 2 bases and J shed 2 bases, with 19 bases lying between them. CDR3 nucleotides: TGTGCCAGCAGCTTAAGTAGCTGGCGGGACCCCACCTACAATGAGCAGTTCTTC. The encoded protein is CASSLSSWRDPTYNEQFF.

This clone was seen a single time. This chain's CDR3 is CASCSGVNTGELFF. The CDR3 DNA is TGTGCCAGCTGTTCAGGGGTCAACACCGGGGAGCTGTTTTTT. The chain carries TRBV27 and TRBJ2-2; TRBD1 might be the D (6 bases). This CDR3 region has 14 residues. Per the germline V gene, CDR1 is MNHEY and CDR2 is SMNVEV (reference sequence). Trimming removed 8 bases from V and 2 bases from J, with 12 bases in between.

This clone was picked up one time. V and J are TRBV14 and TRBJ2-5, with no clear D. Trimming shortened V by 4 bases and J by 5 bases, and 5 bases separated the two germline ends. CDR1 and CDR2 from the germline V gene are SGHDN and FVKESK. The CDR3 loop spans 11 amino acids. In DNA form, the CDR3 reads TGTGCCAGCAGCCGGGCGGAGACCCAGTACTTC. Amino acids: CASSRAETQYF.

This sequence joins TRBV29-1 and TRBJ2-3; 9 nucleotides line up with TRBD2. The CDR3 runs 15 residues. Trimming removed 5 bases from V and 6 bases from J; junction bases left unmatched: 12. CDR1 is SQVTM, CDR2 ANQGSEA, per germline. CDR3 nucleotide sequence: TGCAGCGTTTTGACCCTAGCGGGAATATCCGATACGCAGTATTTT. Its translation: CSVLTLAGISDTQYF.

V and J are TRBV4-3 and TRBJ2-7, with D maybe TRBD1 (6 bases). V was clipped by 0 bases and J by 6 bases, with 12 bases between them. Germline values: CDR1 LGHNA, CDR2 YSLEER. The CDR3 has 14 amino acids. In nucleotides, the CDR3 is TGCGCCAGCAGCCAAGATCTAGGGGGAGCCGAGCAGTACTTC. Amino acid sequence: CASSQDLGGAEQYF.

V and J are TRBV27 and TRBJ2-1; perhaps TRBD2 as D (6 bases). The CDR3 has 15 residues. From germline, CDR1 is MNHEY and CDR2 SMNVEV (reference sequence). V lost 3 bases and J 0 bases, leaving 9 bases between the germline ends. CDR3 loop: CASSLDGSSYNEQFF. CDR3 nucleotides: TGTGCCAGCAGTTTGGACGGGAGCTCCTACAATGAGCAGTTCTTC.

The J gene is TRBJ2-1, the V gene TRBV2; D possibly corresponds to TRBD2 (7 bases). V was pared by 1 base and J by 0 bases, with 13 bases between. The CDR3 sequence is 17 residues long. Germline loops: CDR1 SNHLY, CDR2 FYNNEI. The DNA of the CDR3 is TGTGCCAGCAGTGAAGTACGGGGGGCTAGCTCCTACAATGAGCAGTTCTTC. This gives the protein CASSEVRGASSYNEQFF.

The rearrangement uses TRBV3-1 (or the pseudogene TRBV3-2) and TRBJ1-2; TRBD1 agrees at 8 bases. J lost 4 bases, V lost 6 bases, and 7 bases had no gene match. CDR3 length equals 14 residues. Per germline, CDR1 LGHDT and CDR2 YNNKEL (reference sequence). The CDR3 is CASRHEGQGYGYTF. The CDR3 region has the DNA TGTGCCAGCAGACACGAAGGACAGGGCTATGGCTACACCTTC.

This clone was seen only a few times. V usage is TRBV7-9 and J usage is TRBJ1-5; D call uncertain. The V end lost 0 bases, the J end lost 6 bases, and 3 bases lay between the germline ends. Looked up from germline, CDR1 is SEHNR and CDR2 is FQNEAQ (reference sequence). This CDR3 is 12 amino acids long. CDR3 sequence reads: CASSLARQPQHF. CDR3 sequence (DNA): TGTGCCAGCAGCTTAGCGCGTCAGCCCCAGCATTTT.

The chain joins TRBV5-5 to TRBJ1-5; tentatively, D is TRBD1 (6 bases). Trimming took 0 bases from V and 7 from J, leaving 11 bases between them. Germline V gene sequence: CDR1 SGHKS, CDR2 YYEKEE (reference sequence). The CDR3 loop spans 14 amino acids. CDR3 sequence reads: CASSLDRDGQPQHF. CDR3 sequence (DNA): TGTGCCAGCAGCTTGGACAGGGACGGACAGCCCCAGCATTTT.